A selection of T cell receptor beta chains follows, all from one sample in a study of shared clonotypes between healthy human individuals. TCRdb's table, derived via immunoSEQ multiplex PCR, lists solely in-frame clones and lacks some. The sample contains over 2 million clones, less than 95% of which appear only once. Sequenced input: naive CD4+ T cells from PBMCs. The receptors derive from a man aged 18 to 29 in good health. Some clones in this sample may be carry-over from other donors' samples. Both conserved end residues are part of each CDR3. Each record gives: J gene, D gene, clone size, V gene, CDR3 protein, CDR3 DNA. A D gene is named only where the DNA matches it firmly. Clone size is stated in some rows and not others, as once, few, many or a class when expanded.

TRBJ2-5 | - | once | TRBV2 | CASSNAGVRGETQYF | TGTGCCAGCAGTAACGCCGGGGTGAGGGGCGAGACCCAGTACTTC
TRBJ2-5 | - | - | TRBV11-3 | CASSSTETQYF | TGTGCCAGCAGCTCCACAGAGACCCAGTACTTC
TRBJ2-1 | TRBD2 | - | TRBV4-1 | CASSQGAGTSYEQFF | TGCGCCAGCAGCCAAGGGGCCGGGACTAGCTATGAGCAGTTCTTC
TRBJ1-6 | TRBD1 | - | TRBV5-4 | CASSRGGTANSPLHF | TGTGCCAGCAGCCGGGGTGGGACAGCTAATTCACCCCTCCACTTT
TRBJ2-3 | - | - | TRBV27 | CASKRHTDTQYF | TGTGCCAGCAAAAGGCACACAGATACGCAGTATTTT
TRBJ1-2 | - | - | TRBV5-1 | CASSLNGEEANYGYTF | TGCGCCAGCAGCTTGAACGGTGAAGAAGCTAACTATGGCTACACCTTC
TRBJ2-2 | TRBD2 | - | TRBV4-1 | CASSQGLRSSGGRVTGELFF | TGCGCCAGCAGCCAAGGATTAAGGTCTTCTGGCGGGAGGGTTACCGGGGAGCTGTTTTTT
TRBJ1-4 | TRBD1 | - | TRBV25-1 | CASSDPRRGLNEKLFF | TGTGCCAGCAGTGACCCGAGAAGGGGGCTTAATGAAAAACTGTTTTTT
TRBJ2-1 | - | - | TRBV9 | CASSVDGPPNEQFF | TGTGCCAGCAGCGTAGACGGCCCCCCCAATGAGCAGTTCTTC
TRBJ2-5 | - | - | TRBV7-9 | CASSPSLGRETQYF | TGTGCCAGCAGCCCTAGCCTGGGACGAGAGACCCAGTACTTC
TRBJ1-2 | - | - | TRBV7-8 | CASSLALGGYTF | TGTGCCAGCAGCTTAGCCCTAGGGGGCTACACCTTC
TRBJ2-3 | - | - | TRBV7-8 | CASSSGTTTDTQYF | TGTGCCAGCAGCTCCGGGACCACCACAGATACGCAGTATTTT
TRBJ2-6 | TRBD1 | - | TRBV2 | CASGRDRGRSGANVLTF | TGTGCCAGCGGGAGGGACAGGGGACGCTCTGGGGCCAACGTCCTGACTTTC
TRBJ1-2 | - | - | TRBV6-5 | CASSRDRSPYGYTF | TGTGCCAGCAGTAGGGACCGCTCGCCCTATGGCTACACCTTC
TRBJ2-1 | TRBD2 | - | TRBV7-6 | CASSALGGRFYEQFF | TGTGCCAGCAGCGCACTGGGCGGGAGGTTCTATGAGCAGTTCTTC
TRBJ2-7 | - | once | TRBV9 | CASSGGGDQSSYEQYF | TGTGCCAGCAGCGGAGGGGGGGACCAGAGCTCCTACGAGCAGTACTTC
TRBJ1-5 | - | - | TRBV6-5 | CASSYSSSNQPQHF | TGTGCCAGCAGTTACTCATCTAGCAATCAGCCCCAGCATTTT
TRBJ1-5 | - | - | TRBV19 | CASSSQGNRPQHF | TGTGCCAGTAGTTCGCAGGGGAATCGGCCCCAGCATTTT
TRBJ1-1 | - | - | TRBV19 | CASSTGRFTEAFF | TGTGCCAGTAGTACAGGACGGTTCACTGAAGCTTTCTTT
TRBJ1-2 | - | - | TRBV27 | CASRFSQTRGSYGYTF | TGTGCCAGCAGGTTTAGCCAGACCAGGGGTTCCTATGGCTACACCTTC
TRBJ2-5 | TRBD1 | - | TRBV2 | CARQGQGETQYF | TGTGCCAGACAAGGACAGGGTGAGACCCAGTACTTC
TRBJ2-7 | TRBD1 | - | TRBV4-2 | CASSQDRQGDEQYF | TGTGCCAGCAGCCAAGATAGACAGGGCGACGAGCAGTACTTC
TRBJ1-4 | TRBD1 | - | TRBV5-4 | CASSLGQGDEKLFF | TGTGCCAGCAGCTTGGGACAGGGGGATGAAAAACTGTTTTTT
TRBJ1-1 | - | - | TRBV11-3 | CASSVDGEAFF | TGTGCCAGCAGCGTGGACGGTGAAGCTTTCTTT
TRBJ1-4 | - | - | TRBV25-1 | CASSASTEGEKLFF | TGTGCCAGCAGTGCAAGCACCGAAGGGGAAAAACTGTTTTTT
TRBJ1-6 | - | - | TRBV25-1 | CASSETLSYNSPLHF | TGTGCCAGCAGTGAGACCCTCTCCTATAATTCACCCCTCCACTTT
TRBJ2-2 | - | once | TRBV4-2 | CASSQEVVTGELFF | TGTGCCAGCAGCCAAGAGGTGGTTACCGGGGAGCTGTTTTTT
TRBJ2-1 | - | - | TRBV12-2 | CASRLAPSLGSRINNEQFF | TGTGCAAGTCGCTTAGCACCCAGTTTGGGGAGTCGGATTAACAATGAGCAGTTCTTC
TRBJ2-7 | TRBD2 | - | TRBV6-5 | CASSRGLATGSEQYF | TGTGCCAGCAGTCGGGGACTAGCGACGGGTTCCGAGCAGTACTTC
TRBJ1-5 | - | once | TRBV20-1 | CSAGGLPQHF | TGCAGTGCCGGTGGGTTGCCCCAGCATTTT
TRBJ1-1 | - | - | TRBV28 | CASSSPRQSSRNTEAFF | TGTGCCAGCAGTTCCCCCCGACAGTCATCTCGGAACACTGAAGCTTTCTTT
TRBJ1-4 | - | - | TRBV7-9 | CASSPQGSNEKLFF | TGTGCCAGCAGCCCCCAGGGGTCTAATGAAAAACTGTTTTTT
TRBJ1-5 | TRBD1 | once | TRBV5-8 | CASSGYRGVGNQPQHF | TGTGCCAGCAGCGGATACAGGGGAGTAGGCAATCAGCCCCAGCATTTT
TRBJ1-2 | - | - | TRBV5-1 | CASSQRLANYGYTF | TGCGCCAGCAGTCAGAGATTAGCTAACTATGGCTACACCTTC
TRBJ2-5 | - | - | TRBV7-9 | CASSHGTAQETQYF | TGTGCCAGCAGCCACGGGACGGCACAAGAGACCCAGTACTTC
TRBJ1-2 | TRBD1 | - | TRBV4-2 | CASSPGQGRGYGYTF | TGTGCCAGCAGCCCAGGACAGGGGAGAGGCTATGGCTACACCTTC
TRBJ1-6 | - | - | TRBV7-2 | CASSSPSVDSPLHF | TGTGCCAGCAGCTCCCCGAGCGTAGATTCACCCCTCCACTTT
TRBJ2-2 | - | - | TRBV6-5 | CASMFRTANTGELFF | TGTGCCAGCATGTTCAGGACAGCGAACACCGGGGAGCTGTTTTTT
TRBJ2-2 | - | - | TRBV7-9 | CASSRGLTGELFF | TGTGCCAGCAGCCGGGGCCTAACCGGGGAGCTGTTTTTT
TRBJ1-2 | TRBD1 | once | TRBV7-9 | CASSFATGSSYGYTF | TGTGCCAGCAGCTTCGCGACAGGGAGTTCCTATGGCTACACCTTC
TRBJ2-7 | TRBD1 | - | TRBV5-8 | CASSLGTGGADEQYF | TGTGCCAGCAGCTTAGGGACAGGGGGCGCGGACGAGCAGTACTTC
TRBJ2-5 | TRBD2 | once | TRBV29-1 | CSVGTKETQYF | TGCAGCGTGGGGACTAAAGAGACCCAGTACTTC
TRBJ2-2 | TRBD1 | - | TRBV12-5 | CASGLARRDRGAGELFF | TGTGCTAGTGGTTTGGCCCGCCGGGACAGGGGTGCCGGGGAGCTGTTTTTT
TRBJ1-3 | - | - | TRBV7-9 | CASSLGYDSGNTIYF | TGTGCCAGCAGCTTAGGGTACGACTCTGGAAACACCATATATTTT
TRBJ1-4 | - | - | TRBV18 | CASSDAGVEEKLFF | TGTGCCAGCTCAGACGCTGGGGTGGAGGAAAAACTGTTTTTT
TRBJ1-4 | - | - | TRBV7-9 | CASSLATGATNEKLFF | TGTGCCAGCAGCTTGGCCACGGGAGCAACTAATGAAAAACTGTTTTTT
TRBJ1-5 | - | - | TRBV19 | CASSIVIAAGSNQPQHF | TGTGCCAGTAGTATAGTAATTGCCGCGGGGAGCAATCAGCCCCAGCATTTT
TRBJ2-3 | TRBD1 | - | TRBV7-2 | CASSPGTGTDTQYF | TGTGCCAGCAGCCCCGGGACAGGGACAGATACGCAGTATTTT
TRBJ2-7 | TRBD1 | - | TRBV5-1 | CASRIATGSYEQYF | TGCGCCAGCAGAATAGCGACAGGGTCCTACGAGCAGTACTTC
TRBJ2-3 | TRBD1 | once | TRBV11-2 | CASSGDRADTQYF | TGTGCCAGCAGCGGAGACAGGGCCGATACGCAGTATTTT
TRBJ1-4 | - | once | TRBV2 | CASSWGALRVGEKLFF | TGTGCCAGCAGTTGGGGGGCGCTCAGGGTTGGTGAAAAACTGTTTTTT
TRBJ2-2 | - | - | TRBV2 | CATGIDRNTGELFF | TGTGCCACGGGGATAGACAGGAACACCGGGGAGCTGTTTTTT
TRBJ2-5 | TRBD2 | - | TRBV2 | CASSSGQVTGGVQETQYF | TGTGCCAGCAGTAGTGGGCAGGTCACCGGGGGGGTACAAGAGACCCAGTACTTC
TRBJ1-5 | - | - | TRBV5-1 | CASSSQGNQPQHF | TGCGCCAGCAGTTCCCAGGGAAATCAGCCCCAGCATTTT